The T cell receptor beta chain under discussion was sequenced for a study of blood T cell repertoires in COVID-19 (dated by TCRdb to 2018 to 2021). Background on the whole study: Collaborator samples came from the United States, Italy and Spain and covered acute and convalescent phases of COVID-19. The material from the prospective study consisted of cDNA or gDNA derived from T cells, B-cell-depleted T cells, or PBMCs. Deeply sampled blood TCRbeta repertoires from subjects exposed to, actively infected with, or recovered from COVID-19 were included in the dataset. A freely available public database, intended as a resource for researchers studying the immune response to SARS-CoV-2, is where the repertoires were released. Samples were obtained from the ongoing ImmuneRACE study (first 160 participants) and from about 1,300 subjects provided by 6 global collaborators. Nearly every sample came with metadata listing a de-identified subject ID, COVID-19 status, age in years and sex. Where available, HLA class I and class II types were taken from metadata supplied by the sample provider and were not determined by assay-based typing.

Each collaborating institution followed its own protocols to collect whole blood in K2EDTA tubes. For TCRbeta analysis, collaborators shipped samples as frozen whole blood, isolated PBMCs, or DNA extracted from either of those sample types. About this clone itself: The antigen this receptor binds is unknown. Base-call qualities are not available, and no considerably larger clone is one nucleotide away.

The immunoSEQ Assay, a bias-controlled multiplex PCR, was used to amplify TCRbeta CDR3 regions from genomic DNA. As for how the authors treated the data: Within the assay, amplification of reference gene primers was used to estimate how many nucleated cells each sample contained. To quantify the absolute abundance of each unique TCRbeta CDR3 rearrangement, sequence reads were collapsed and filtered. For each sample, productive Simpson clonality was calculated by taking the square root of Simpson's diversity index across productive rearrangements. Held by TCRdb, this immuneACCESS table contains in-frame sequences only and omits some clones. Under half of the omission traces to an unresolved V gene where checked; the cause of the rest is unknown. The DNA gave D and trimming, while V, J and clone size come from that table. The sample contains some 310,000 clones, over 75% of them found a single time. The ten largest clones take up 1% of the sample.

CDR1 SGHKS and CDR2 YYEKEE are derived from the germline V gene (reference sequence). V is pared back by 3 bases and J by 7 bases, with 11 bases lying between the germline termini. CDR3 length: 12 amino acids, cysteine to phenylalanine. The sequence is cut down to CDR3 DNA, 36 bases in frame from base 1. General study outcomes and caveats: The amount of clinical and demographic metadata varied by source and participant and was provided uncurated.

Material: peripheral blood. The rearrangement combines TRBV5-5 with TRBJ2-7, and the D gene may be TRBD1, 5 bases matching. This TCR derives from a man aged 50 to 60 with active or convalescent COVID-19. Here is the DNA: TGTGCCAGCAGCTATCAGGGTGCAGAGCAGTACTTC. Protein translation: CASSYQGAEQYF.